This T cell receptor beta chain stems from a study of cytomegalovirus exposure and HLA in healthy donors. About the research overall: The roughly 660 first-cohort repertoires shared a platform with the approximately 120 validation repertoires, as reported in a later analysis.

Findings and limits, study-wide: According to the study, roughly 180 TCR beta chains were cytomegalovirus-associated. It was confirmed in vitro that a few of the CMV-associated chains were specific for CMV antigens.

V was shortened by 3 bases and J by 5 bases, with 20 bases between the two germline ends. Germline V CDR1 and CDR2: SQVTM, ANQGSEA. The CDR3 has 16 amino acids. For this clone: Its antigen is not known.

The assay was immunoSEQ multiplex PCR, and TCRdb's table has in-frame clones only and misses some. This sample carries hundreds of thousands of clones, roughly 90% of them seen once, and the ten largest clones take about 0.99%. This clonotype was obtained from a woman under 30 in good health and CMV-seronegative. The chain uses TRBV29-1 and TRBJ2-1, with no clear D. Sequenced material: PBMCs. The CDR3 sequence is CSVDRWPFPMHNEQFF. In nucleotides, the CDR3 is TGCAGCGTTGACCGATGGCCGTTTCCAATGCACAATGAGCAGTTCTTC.